This TCR beta chain was recovered during a study of blood T cell repertoires in COVID-19. Looking at the study overall: Researchers got acute and convalescent COVID-19 samples from the United States, Italy and Spain. PBMCs, B-cell-depleted T cells, or T cells provided the cDNA or gDNA that made up the material.

This CDR3 has 12 amino acids. The germline V gene has CDR1 MNHEY and CDR2 SVGAGI. Original processing notes: The authors estimated nucleated cell counts from reference gene primer amplification. Some clones are missing from TCRdb's copy, which holds only in-frame ones; the method was immunoSEQ multiplex PCR. V, J and clone size were drawn from that table, and D and trimming were deduced from the DNA. The sample carries about 220,000 clones, around four fifths recorded once. The sample holds one count of this clone. One junction end does not reproduce the germline sequence, and a read error may be involved.

This clonotype was sampled from a woman aged 55-70 years who had recovered from COVID-19. Sequencing used peripheral blood. The chain has TRBV6-5 and TRBJ1-2; 7 bases are shared with TRBD1. The CDR3 loop reads CASQGQNYGHTF. Written as DNA, the CDR3 is TGTGCCAGCCAGGGACAGAACTATGGCCACACCTTC.